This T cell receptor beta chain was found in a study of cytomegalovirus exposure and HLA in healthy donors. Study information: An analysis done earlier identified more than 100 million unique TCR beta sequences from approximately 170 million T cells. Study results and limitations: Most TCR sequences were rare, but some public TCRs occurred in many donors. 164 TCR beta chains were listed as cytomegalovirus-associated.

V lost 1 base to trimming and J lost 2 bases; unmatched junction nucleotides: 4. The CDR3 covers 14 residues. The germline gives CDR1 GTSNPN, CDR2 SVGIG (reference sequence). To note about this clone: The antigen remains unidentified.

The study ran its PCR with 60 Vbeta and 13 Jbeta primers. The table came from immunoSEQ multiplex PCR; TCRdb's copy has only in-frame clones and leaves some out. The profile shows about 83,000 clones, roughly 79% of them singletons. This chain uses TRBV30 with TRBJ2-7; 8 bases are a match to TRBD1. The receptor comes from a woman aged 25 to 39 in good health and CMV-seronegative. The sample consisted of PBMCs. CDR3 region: CAWSATTGAYEQYF. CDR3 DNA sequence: TGTGCCTGGAGTGCGACGACAGGGGCCTACGAGCAGTACTTC. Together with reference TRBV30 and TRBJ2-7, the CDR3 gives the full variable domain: SQTIHQWPATLVQPVGSPLSLECTVEGTSNPNLYWYRQAAGRGLQLLFYSVGIGQISSEVPQNLSASRPQDRQFILSSKKLLLSDSGFYLCAWSATTGAYEQYFGPGTRLTVT.